This T cell receptor beta chain stems from a study of blood T cell repertoires in COVID-19. Study-wide background: PBMCs, B-cell-depleted T cells, or T cells were the source of the cDNA or gDNA that made up the material.

The CDR3 is made up of 12 amino acids. Per germline, CDR1 LGHDT and CDR2 YNNKEL (reference sequence). Trimming shortened V by 0 bases and J by 13 bases, and 12 bases separated the two germline ends. Using immunoSEQ multiplex PCR, the repertoire was profiled, and TCRdb retains in-frame clones only, with some absent. The sample has 350,000 to 450,000 clones, around 87% seen once. The chain carries TRBV3-1 (or the pseudogene TRBV3-2) and TRBJ2-5; no reliable D call. Sequencing was carried out using peripheral blood. The origin of this receptor is a human donor in a cohort sampled during active COVID-19. The CDR3 DNA follows: TGTGCCAGCAGCCAAGATCTGGGCAGTAGGTACTTC. This gives the protein CASSQDLGSRYF.